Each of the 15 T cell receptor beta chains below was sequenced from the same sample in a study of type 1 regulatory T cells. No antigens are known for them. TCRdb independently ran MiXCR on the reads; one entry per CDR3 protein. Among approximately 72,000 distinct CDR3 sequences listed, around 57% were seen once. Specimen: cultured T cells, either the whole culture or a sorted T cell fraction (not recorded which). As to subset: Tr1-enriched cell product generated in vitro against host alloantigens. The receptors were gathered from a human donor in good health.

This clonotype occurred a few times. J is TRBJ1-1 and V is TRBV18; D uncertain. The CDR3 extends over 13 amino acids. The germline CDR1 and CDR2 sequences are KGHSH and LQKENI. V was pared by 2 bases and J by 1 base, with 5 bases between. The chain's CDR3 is CASSPIGNTEAFF. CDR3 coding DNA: TGTGCCAGCTCACCAATCGGGAACACTGAAGCTTTCTTT.

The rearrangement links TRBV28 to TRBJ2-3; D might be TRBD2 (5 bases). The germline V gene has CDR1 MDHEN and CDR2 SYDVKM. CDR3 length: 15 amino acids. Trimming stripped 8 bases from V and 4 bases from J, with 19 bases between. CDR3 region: CASCSSAPEADTQYF. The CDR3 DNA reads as TGTGCCAGCTGCTCATCTGCCCCGGAGGCAGATACGCAGTATTTT.

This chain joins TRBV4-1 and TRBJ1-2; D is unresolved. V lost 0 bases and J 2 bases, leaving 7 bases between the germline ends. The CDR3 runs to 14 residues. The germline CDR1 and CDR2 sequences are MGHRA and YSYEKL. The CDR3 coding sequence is TGCGCCAGCAGCCAAGATGGGCAGAACTATGGCTACACCTTC. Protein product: CASSQDGQNYGYTF.

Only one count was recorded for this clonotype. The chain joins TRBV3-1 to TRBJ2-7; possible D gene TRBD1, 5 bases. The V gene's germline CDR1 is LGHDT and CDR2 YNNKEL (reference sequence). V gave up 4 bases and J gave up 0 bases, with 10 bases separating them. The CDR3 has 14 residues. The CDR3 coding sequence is TGTGCCAGCAGCCTTGGACACAACTCCTACGAGCAGTACTTC. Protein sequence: CASSLGHNSYEQYF.

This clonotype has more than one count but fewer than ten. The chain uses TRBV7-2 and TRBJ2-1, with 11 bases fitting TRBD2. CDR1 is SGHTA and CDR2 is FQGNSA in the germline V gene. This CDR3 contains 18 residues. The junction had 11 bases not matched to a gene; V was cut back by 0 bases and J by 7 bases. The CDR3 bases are TGTGCCAGCAGCTTAGCCACTAGCGGGAGTTTCTCTGGGAATGAGCAGTTCTTC. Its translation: CASSLATSGSFSGNEQFF.

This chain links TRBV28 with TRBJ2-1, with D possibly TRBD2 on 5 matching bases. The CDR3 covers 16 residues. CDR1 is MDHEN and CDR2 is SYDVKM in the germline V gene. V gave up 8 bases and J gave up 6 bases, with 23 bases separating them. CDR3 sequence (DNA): TGTGCCAGCTACGATACGGCCCTTGGGAGCCCCAATGAGCAGTTCTTC. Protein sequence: CASYDTALGSPNEQFF. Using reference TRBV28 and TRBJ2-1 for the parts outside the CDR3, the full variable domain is DVKVTQSSRYLVKRTGEKVFLECVQDMDHENMFWYRQDPGLGLRLIYFSYDVKMKEKGDIPEGYSVSREKKERFSLILESASTNQTSMYLCASYDTALGSPNEQFFGPGTRLTVL.

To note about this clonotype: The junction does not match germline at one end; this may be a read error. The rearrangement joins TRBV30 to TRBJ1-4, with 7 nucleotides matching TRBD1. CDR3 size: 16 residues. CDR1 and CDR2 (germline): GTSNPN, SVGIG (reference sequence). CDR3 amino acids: CAWSARGRRTNKKLFF. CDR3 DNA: TGTGCCTGGAGTGCGAGGGGGCGTCGAACTAATAAAAAACTGTTTTTT.

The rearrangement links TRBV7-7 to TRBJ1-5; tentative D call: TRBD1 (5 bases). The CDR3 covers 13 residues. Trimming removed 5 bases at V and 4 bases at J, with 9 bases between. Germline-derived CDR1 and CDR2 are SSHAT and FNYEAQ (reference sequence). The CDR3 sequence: CASSRTPNQPQHF. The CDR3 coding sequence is TGTGCCAGCAGCCGGACACCTAATCAGCCCCAGCATTTT.

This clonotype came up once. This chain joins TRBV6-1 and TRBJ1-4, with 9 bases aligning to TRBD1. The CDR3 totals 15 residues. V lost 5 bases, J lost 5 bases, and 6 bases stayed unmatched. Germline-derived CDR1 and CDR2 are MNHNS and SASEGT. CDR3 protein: CASSLYRGQNEKLFF. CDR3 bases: TGTGCCAGCAGTCTTTACAGGGGGCAGAATGAAAAACTGTTTTTT.

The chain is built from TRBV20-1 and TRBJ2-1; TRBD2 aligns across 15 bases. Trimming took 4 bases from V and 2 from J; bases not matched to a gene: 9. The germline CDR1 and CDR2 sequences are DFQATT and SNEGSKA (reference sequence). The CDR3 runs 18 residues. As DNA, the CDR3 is TGCAGTGCTAAAAAATGGACTAGCGGGAGGGCCCCCTACAATGAGCAGTTCTTC. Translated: CSAKKWTSGRAPYNEQFF.

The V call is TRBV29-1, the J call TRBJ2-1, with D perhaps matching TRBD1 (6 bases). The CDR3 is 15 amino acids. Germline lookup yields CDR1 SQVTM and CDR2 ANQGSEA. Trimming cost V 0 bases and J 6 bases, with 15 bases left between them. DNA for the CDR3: TGCAGCGTTGAAGACGGGACAACCGCCACCAATGAGCAGTTCTTC. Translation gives CSVEDGTTATNEQFF.

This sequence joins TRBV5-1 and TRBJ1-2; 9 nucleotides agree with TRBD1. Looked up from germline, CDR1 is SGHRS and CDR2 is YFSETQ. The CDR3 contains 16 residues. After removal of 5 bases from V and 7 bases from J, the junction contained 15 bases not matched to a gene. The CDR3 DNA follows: TGCGCCAGCAGTTCTGCCCTACAGGGGGCCCTCGGTGGCTACACCTTC. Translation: CASSSALQGALGGYTF.

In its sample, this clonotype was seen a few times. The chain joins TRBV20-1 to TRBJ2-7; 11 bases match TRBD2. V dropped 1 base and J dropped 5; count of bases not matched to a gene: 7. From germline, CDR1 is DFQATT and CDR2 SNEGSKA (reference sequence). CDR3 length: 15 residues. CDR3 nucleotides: TGCAGTGCTAGAGTACATAGCGGGAGGGGAAACGAGCAGTACTTC. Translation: CSARVHSGRGNEQYF.

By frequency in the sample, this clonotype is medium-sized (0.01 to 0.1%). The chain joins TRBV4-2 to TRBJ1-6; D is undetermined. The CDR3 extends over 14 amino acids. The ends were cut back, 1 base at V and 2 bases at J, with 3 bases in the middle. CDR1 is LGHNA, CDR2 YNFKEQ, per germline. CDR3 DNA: TGTGCCAGCAGCCAAGGGACCTATAATTCACCCCTCCACTTT. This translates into CASSQGTYNSPLHF.

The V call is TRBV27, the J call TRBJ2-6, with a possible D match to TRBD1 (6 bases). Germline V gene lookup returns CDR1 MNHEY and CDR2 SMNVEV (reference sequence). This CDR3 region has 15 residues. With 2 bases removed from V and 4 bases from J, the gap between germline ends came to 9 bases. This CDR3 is CASSLQGNGANVLTF. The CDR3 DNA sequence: TGTGCCAGCAGTTTACAGGGGAACGGGGCCAACGTCCTGACTTTC.